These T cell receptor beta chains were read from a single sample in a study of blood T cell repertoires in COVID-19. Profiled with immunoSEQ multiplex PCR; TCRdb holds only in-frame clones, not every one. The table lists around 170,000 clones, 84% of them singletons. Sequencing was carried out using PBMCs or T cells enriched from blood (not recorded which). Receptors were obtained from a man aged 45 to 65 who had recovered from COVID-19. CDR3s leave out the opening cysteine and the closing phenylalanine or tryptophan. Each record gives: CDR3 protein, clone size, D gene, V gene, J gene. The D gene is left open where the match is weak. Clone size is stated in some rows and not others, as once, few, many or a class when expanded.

CDR3aa: ASSIRQGEAF
abundance: -
d_gene: TRBD1
v_gene: TRBV6-2/TRBV6-3
j_gene: TRBJ1-1

CDR3aa: ASSQEGGQKNIQY
abundance: -
d_gene: TRBD1
v_gene: TRBV4-1
j_gene: TRBJ2-4

CDR3aa: ASSPGGDGGYT
abundance: -
d_gene: -
v_gene: TRBV6-4
j_gene: TRBJ1-2

CDR3aa: ASSLNGGRGYGYT
abundance: -
d_gene: -
v_gene: TRBV7-2
j_gene: TRBJ1-2

CDR3aa: ASSPDRGLLGYT
abundance: -
d_gene: TRBD1
v_gene: TRBV18
j_gene: TRBJ1-2

CDR3aa: ASSDRGTYSPLH
abundance: -
d_gene: TRBD1
v_gene: TRBV25-1
j_gene: TRBJ1-6

CDR3aa: ASSLGRSEWETQY
abundance: -
d_gene: -
v_gene: TRBV11-3
j_gene: TRBJ2-5

CDR3aa: ATSGQGISNSPLH
abundance: -
d_gene: TRBD1
v_gene: TRBV6-4
j_gene: TRBJ1-6

CDR3aa: ASSLAASGGGNEQF
abundance: -
d_gene: TRBD2
v_gene: TRBV5-4
j_gene: TRBJ2-1

CDR3aa: ASSQGAGQSYGYT
abundance: -
d_gene: -
v_gene: TRBV3-1/TRBV3-2
j_gene: TRBJ1-2

CDR3aa: ASSRSTDIIGGYT
abundance: few
d_gene: -
v_gene: TRBV27
j_gene: TRBJ1-2

CDR3aa: ASSQLRGPQH
abundance: -
d_gene: -
v_gene: TRBV3-1/TRBV3-2
j_gene: TRBJ1-5